These 29 T cell receptor beta chains were sequenced from one sample in a study of T-cell memory formation after mild COVID-19. MiXCR, applied by TCRdb to the 5' RACE reads, yields one record per CDR3 protein. The sample holds hundreds of thousands of distinct CDR3 sequences; roughly 21% are singletons and the top ten take about 12%. Sequencing used PBMCs or a T cell subset sorted from them (not recorded which). The source is an adult woman who had mild COVID-19 (a few samples of this study predate the infection). Cell type and time point are not known.

V gene TRBV7-8 combines with J gene TRBJ1-5, with no clear D. This CDR3 contains 12 residues. Germline V gene data show CDR1 as SGHVS and CDR2 as FQNEAQ. The V and J ends lost 11 bases and 8 bases respectively, with 16 bases between them. The CDR3 protein is CAGGDHPEPQHF. In DNA, the CDR3 is TGTGCCGGCGGAGACCACCCCGAGCCCCAGCATTTT.

The J gene is TRBJ1-1, the V gene TRBV6-2 or TRBV6-3; no clear D gene. Germline loops: CDR1 MNHEY, CDR2 SVGEGT. Deletions cut 7 bases from V and 4 bases from J, with 13 bases between. The length of the CDR3 is 13 residues. The chain's CDR3 is CASTNEGGTEAFF. CDR3 DNA sequence: TGTGCCAGCACCAACGAGGGAGGCACTGAAGCTTTCTTT.

This clonotype appeared many times. V is TRBV7-6 and J is TRBJ1-6, with TRBD1 identical over 8 bases. The CDR3 is 18 residues long. The ends lost 2 bases at V and 9 bases at J; junction bases unmatched: 15. Germline loops: CDR1 SGHVS, CDR2 FNYEAQ. The CDR3 is CASSLIPGTGEGGSPLHF. DNA for the CDR3: TGTGCCAGCAGCTTAATCCCTGGGACAGGCGAAGGGGGTTCACCCCTCCACTTT. Filled out from reference TRBV7-6 and TRBJ1-6, the complete variable domain reads GAGVSQSPRYKVTKRGQDVALRCDPISGHVSLYWYRQALGQGPEFLTYFNYEAQQDKSGLPNDRFSAERPEGSISTLTIQRTEQRDSAMYRCASSLIPGTGEGGSPLHFGNGTRLTVT.

The chain carries TRBV29-1 and TRBJ2-7, with D possibly matching TRBD2 (5 bases). Germline V gene sequence: CDR1 SQVTM, CDR2 ANQGSEA. The CDR3 contains 12 residues. V was pared by 7 bases and J by 4 bases, with 14 bases between. The DNA of the CDR3 is TGCAGCGCGAGGGAAGCCCCTTACGAGCAGTACTTC. It codes for CSAREAPYEQYF.

This chain connects TRBV12-3 or TRBV12-4 to TRBJ1-1; D perhaps matches TRBD1 (6 bases). Trimming removed 6 bases from V and 6 bases from J, with 17 bases in between. CDR3 length equals 14 residues. In DNA, the CDR3 is TGTGCCAGCAGGCGGGGAGTAGGGGGATCTGAAGCTTTCTTT. It is translated as CASRRGVGGSEAFF.

The gene calls are TRBV12-3 or TRBV12-4 and TRBJ2-7; 12 positions agree with TRBD2. This CDR3 has 13 residues. Unmatched junction bases numbered 4, after V lost 5 bases and J lost 8 bases. The CDR3 DNA reads TGTGCCAGCAGTCGACTAGCGGGGGACCAGCAGTACTTC. Amino acids: CASSRLAGDQQYF.

This clonotype was seen more than once but under ten times. The gene calls are TRBV12-3 or TRBV12-4 and TRBJ2-3; D ambiguous. V was shortened by 2 bases and J by 0 bases, with 21 bases between the two germline ends. The CDR3 spans 19 residues. The CDR3 is CASSLSQLTWITSTDTQYF. CDR3 in DNA: TGTGCCAGCAGTTTATCCCAGCTTACATGGATCACTAGCACAGATACGCAGTATTTT.

This clonotype was seen only a few times. The chain links TRBV4-1 to TRBJ2-5; TRBD2 aligns across 7 bases. The CDR3 has 17 residues. The germline V gene has CDR1 MGHRA and CDR2 YSYEKL. J lost 5 bases, V lost 4 bases, and 16 bases had no gene match. The CDR3 DNA reads as TGCGCCAGCAGCCCGCTTGATCTTCCGGGGGAGGGTGAGACCCAGTACTTC. This translates into CASSPLDLPGEGETQYF.

The table lists this clonotype with a few counts. This chain uses TRBV5-1 with TRBJ1-2, with no clear D. Germline CDR1 reads SGHRS; CDR2 reads YFSETQ. CDR3 length equals 15 residues. V was cut by 0 bases and J by 2 bases, with 11 bases left in between. The CDR3 DNA sequence: TGCGCCAGCAGCTTGGAAGGGTTTGGAAACTATGGCTACACCTTC. This translates into CASSLEGFGNYGYTF.

The CDR3 region is CAVWPKNEQFF. CDR3 in DNA: TGTGCGGTGTGGCCTAAGAATGAGCAGTTCTTC. The J gene is TRBJ2-1, the V gene TRBV6-4; D remains ambiguous. The CDR3 covers 11 residues. Germline CDR1 and CDR2: MRHNA and SNTAGT.

V and J are TRBV5-1 and TRBJ1-4; the D gene is possibly TRBD1 (6 bases). This CDR3 has 13 amino acids. The V gene lost 6 bases and the J gene lost 8 bases, with 14 bases spanning the gap. Germline V gene lookup returns CDR1 SGHRS and CDR2 YFSETQ. This CDR3 reads CASKTGKGEKLFF. The CDR3 nucleotides read TGCGCCAGCAAGACAGGCAAGGGCGAAAAACTGTTTTTT.

This clonotype has a handful of counts. This chain's CDR3 is CASSFFRESYEQYF. CDR3 DNA sequence: TGTGCCAGCAGTTTCTTTAGGGAGTCCTACGAGCAGTACTTC. The chain carries TRBV27 and TRBJ2-7, with D perhaps matching TRBD2 (5 bases). Germline assignment: CDR1 MNHEY and CDR2 SMNVEV (reference sequence). With 3 bases removed from V and 1 base from J, the gap between germline ends came to 10 bases. The CDR3 runs 14 residues.

The chain combines TRBV20-1 with TRBJ2-1, with 8 bases lining up with TRBD1. Looked up from germline, CDR1 is DFQATT and CDR2 is SNEGSKA (reference sequence). The J segment lost 8 bases and the V segment lost 5 bases, leaving 20 bases of the junction unmatched. The CDR3 is 17 amino acids. CDR3 nucleotide sequence: TGCAGTGCTCGATTGGACAGGGCCACAGATGTGTTGGATGAGCAGTTCTTC. Translation: CSARLDRATDVLDEQFF.

This clonotype was seen many times. The chain joins TRBV5-5 to TRBJ2-1, with TRBD2 identical over 10 bases. CDR1 and CDR2 (germline): SGHKS, YYEKEE (reference sequence). Trimming removed 4 bases from V and 2 bases from J; junction bases left unmatched: 3. The CDR3 length is 15 residues. CDR3 region: CASSATSGAYNEQFF. DNA for the CDR3: TGTGCCAGCAGCGCAACTAGCGGGGCCTACAATGAGCAGTTCTTC.

The rearrangement links TRBV11-2 to TRBJ2-1, with D perhaps TRBD2 (6 bases). V shed 8 bases and J shed 5 bases, with 16 bases lying between them. The CDR3 spans 14 residues. The germline gives CDR1 SGHAT, CDR2 FQNNGV. CDR3 DNA: TGTGCCAGCGGGGTGGGAGGAAGAGACAATGAGCAGTTCTTC. The encoded protein is CASGVGGRDNEQFF.

This clonotype was detected a few times. The V gene is TRBV5-1, the J gene TRBJ2-3; no definite D call. This CDR3 is built from 13 residues. Trimming left V 5 bases short and J 0 bases short, with 7 bases between. Germline V gene data show CDR1 as SGHRS and CDR2 as YFSETQ. CDR3 protein: CASRGISTDTQYF. Written as DNA, the CDR3 is TGCGCCAGCAGGGGGATTAGCACAGATACGCAGTATTTT.

The V call is TRBV6-2 or TRBV6-3, the J call TRBJ2-7; D may be TRBD1 (6 bases). Trimming shortened V by 2 bases and J by 3 bases, and 14 bases separated the two germline ends. This CDR3 has 15 residues. The germline V gene encodes CDR1 MNHEY and CDR2 SVGEGT. The CDR3 protein is CASSYTRTANYEQYF. Written as DNA, the CDR3 is TGTGCCAGCAGTTACACCCGGACAGCGAACTACGAGCAGTACTTC.

The chain employs TRBV23-1 and TRBJ2-7, with 10 bases that match TRBD1. TRBV23-1 is annotated as an ORF whose role is uncertain. V trimming: 2 bases; J trimming: 2 bases; junction bases outside the gene matches: 3. This CDR3 comprises 15 residues. DNA of the CDR3: TGCGCCAGCAGTCAACCGGACAGGGGGGCCTACGAGCAGTACTTC. Amino acid sequence: CASSQPDRGAYEQYF.

The rearrangement links TRBV7-9 to TRBJ2-7; D remains unclear. CDR1 is SEHNR and CDR2 is FQNEAQ in the germline V gene (reference sequence). CDR3 length equals 14 residues. Trimming shortened V by 6 bases and J by 3 bases, and 15 bases separated the two germline ends. Here the CDR3 DNA reads TGTGCCAGCAGTTCGGACCTCCGTCACTACGAGCAGTACTTC. It codes for CASSSDLRHYEQYF.

This clonotype has just a few counts. CDR3 nucleotide sequence: TGCGCCAGCAGTCTTTCCGGGACTAGCGGGGGGATTCGTGAGCAGTTCTTC. This gives the protein CASSLSGTSGGIREQFF. The V gene is TRBV4-1, the J gene TRBJ2-1; 15 bases map to TRBD2. Trimming removed 6 bases from V and 9 bases from J; junction bases left unmatched: 12. CDR1 and CDR2 from the germline V gene are MGHRA and YSYEKL. The CDR3 has 17 amino acids.

This clonotype appeared a single time. This rearrangement joins TRBV6-5 to TRBJ1-4; TRBD1 might be the D (5 bases). V was trimmed by 6 bases and J by 8 bases, leaving 16 bases between them. This CDR3 has 14 amino acids. The germline V gene encodes CDR1 MNHEY and CDR2 SVGAGI. The CDR3 is CASRRQRRREKLFF. CDR3 in DNA: TGTGCCAGCAGACGACAGAGGCGGAGAGAAAAACTGTTTTTT.

The chain carries TRBV6-2 or TRBV6-3 and TRBJ2-5; TRBD2 matches 7 bases. V lost 3 bases, J lost 4 bases, and 8 bases stayed unmatched. CDR1 and CDR2 from the germline V gene are MNHEY and SVGEGT. The CDR3 is 15 residues long. CDR3 DNA sequence: TGTGCCAGCAGTTATACGGGAGGCCGTCGAGAGACCCAGTACTTC. The encoded protein is CASSYTGGRRETQYF.

The chain carries TRBV2 and TRBJ2-5, with D hard to call. Germline-derived CDR1 and CDR2 are SNHLY and FYNNEI. V lost 1 base, J lost 4 bases, and 10 bases lay in between. This CDR3 has 14 residues. CDR3 protein: CASSEVALVETQYF. CDR3 coding DNA: TGTGCCAGCAGTGAAGTTGCCCTGGTAGAGACCCAGTACTTC.

This clonotype was counted between two and nine times. The chain employs TRBV24-1 and TRBJ1-5; TRBD1 is a possible D gene (6 bases). The CDR3 has 15 amino acids. V was shortened by 5 bases and J by 5 bases, with 15 bases between the two germline ends. CDR1 and CDR2 from the germline V gene are KGHDR and SFDVKD. The CDR3 DNA follows: TGTGCCACCAGTGCCCAAGGGGGGGGAGATCAGCCCCAGCATTTT. Its translation: CATSAQGGGDQPQHF.

The CDR3 DNA follows: TGTGCCACCAGCAGAGATCAGCAGGCCAGCTCCTACGAGCAGTACTTC. This codes for CATSRDQQASSYEQYF. V usage is TRBV15 and J usage is TRBJ2-7, with D uncertain. CDR1 and CDR2 (germline): LNHNV, YYDKDF (reference sequence). The CDR3 is 16 amino acids. Trimming removed 0 bases from V and 0 bases from J, with 12 bases in between.

This clonotype was counted only a few times. The chain is built from TRBV18 and TRBJ2-7, with D tentatively TRBD1 (6 bases). The CDR3 totals 15 residues. The germline V and J ends were trimmed by 4 bases and 3 bases, with 16 bases remaining between them. Germline-derived CDR1 and CDR2 are KGHSH and LQKENI. DNA of the CDR3: TGTGCCAGCTCACGAACCGGGACACAGGTCTACGAGCAGTACTTC. Protein product: CASSRTGTQVYEQYF.

The chain employs TRBV11-3 and TRBJ1-1, with 8 nucleotides matching TRBD1. The CDR3 spans 15 residues. V shed 3 bases, J shed 4 bases, and the junction held 7 bases outside the gene matches. Germline V gene lookup returns CDR1 SGHNT and CDR2 YENEEA. CDR3 protein: CASSFQGAQGTEAFF. In nucleotides, the CDR3 is TGTGCCAGCAGCTTTCAGGGGGCGCAGGGCACTGAAGCTTTCTTT.

The rearrangement uses TRBV7-6 and TRBJ1-1; D is ambiguous. The CDR3 extends over 15 amino acids. Trimming cost V 5 bases and J 7 bases, with 20 bases left between them. CDR1 and CDR2 (germline): SGHVS, FNYEAQ. The CDR3 DNA reads TGTGCCAGCAGCCCAAGACATCGAGGGAGGGTTGAAGCTTTCTTT. Translating gives CASSPRHRGRVEAFF.

This clonotype was seen more than once but under ten times. This chain joins TRBV7-9 and TRBJ2-5; weak D call: TRBD1 (5 bases). Between the trimmed V and J ends, which lost 1 base and 4 bases, there was a span of 10 bases. This CDR3 contains 14 residues. Germline CDR1 SEHNR, CDR2 FQNEAQ (reference sequence). In DNA, the CDR3 is TGTGCCAGCAGCTTAGGACAGCCCATAGAGACCCAGTACTTC. Translated: CASSLGQPIETQYF.